This T cell receptor beta chain was obtained from a study of PD-L1 blockade in urothelial cancer. Overall study context: It was at 3 weeks (second dose) and 6 weeks after treatment start that blood was analyzed.

Time point meaning: pretreatment peripheral blood. Synthetic analogs of TCR templates were spiked into every PCR. This table comes from immunoSEQ multiplex PCR, and its TCRdb copy is limited to in-frame clones, with some not included. The repertoire consists of about 95,000 clones, with roughly 84% occurring once and the leading ten covering roughly 2%. J was trimmed by 5 bases and V by 2 bases; bases with no gene match: 2. The CDR3 runs 16 residues. CDR1 SGHTA and CDR2 FQGNSA come from the germline V gene. The sequence came from a man aged 55 to 70 with urothelial cancer. The material sequenced was PBMCs, taken around atezolizumab (anti-PD-L1) treatment. The gene calls are TRBV7-2 and TRBJ2-3, with 15 bases that match TRBD2. The CDR3 loop is CASSLRGLAGGDTQYF. CDR3 DNA: TGTGCCAGCAGCTTAAGGGGACTAGCGGGGGGAGATACGCAGTATTTT. The full variable domain, with the rest looked up from reference TRBV7-2 and TRBJ2-3, is GAGVSQSPSNKVTEKGKDVELRCDPISGHTALYWYRQSLGQGLEFLIYFQGNSAPDKSGLPSDRFSAERTGGSVSTLTIQRTQQEDSAVYLCASSLRGLAGGDTQYFGPGTRLTVL.